One and the same sample provided the 9 T cell receptor beta chains below, sequenced in a study of blood T cells in healthy people across ages (dated by TCRdb to about 2015). Library construction relied on 5' RACE. These reads were obtained on an Illumina HiSeq 2500. A second PCR of about 6 to 11 cycles was performed with a sample-barcoded 5' primer and a J-beta primer mix. TCRdb cleaned the public reads at Q25 with fastp, built clones with MiXCR and kept in-frame beta chains. Every distinct CDR3 protein forms one entry, paired with its most common genes and DNA. The sample records about a million distinct CDR3 sequences, under 50% of which are singletons. The top ten clonotypes cover 13% of the sample. Sequencing was carried out using blood. The receptor set was obtained from a man between 25 and 39 years old in good health.

V is TRBV28 and J is TRBJ1-5; 8 bases line up with TRBD1. The V and J ends lost 4 bases and 0 bases, in that order; junction bases with no gene match: 11. Germline CDR1 is MDHEN and CDR2 is SYDVKM. The CDR3 consists of 18 residues. The CDR3 here is CASSSGQGGIYSNQPQHF. The CDR3 DNA reads TGTGCCAGCAGTTCCGGACAGGGAGGCATATATAGCAATCAGCCCCAGCATTTT.

The V and J genes are TRBV6-2 or TRBV6-3 and TRBJ2-1; 9 bases map to TRBD1. This CDR3 contains 16 residues. With 2 bases clipped from V and 5 bases from J, the junction kept 7 bases outside the gene matches. CDR1 MNHEY and CDR2 SVGEGT come from the germline V gene. The CDR3 is CASSYSRTGEHNEQFF. The CDR3 DNA sequence: TGTGCCAGCAGTTACAGCAGGACAGGGGAACACAATGAGCAGTTCTTC.

In this sample, this clonotype turned up once. The chain combines TRBV12-3 or TRBV12-4 with TRBJ2-3, with a possible D match to TRBD2 (6 bases). The V and J ends lost 10 bases and 3 bases respectively, with 14 bases between them. The CDR3 extends over 13 amino acids. CDR3 DNA: TGTGCCACCGGGGGAAGAGGTACAGATACGCAGTATTTT. Translating gives CATGGRGTDTQYF.

This clonotype was detected a few times. The chain joins TRBV4-2 to TRBJ2-1; 8 positions match TRBD2. Germline-derived CDR1 and CDR2 are LGHNA and YNFKEQ. J was trimmed by 5 bases and V by 3 bases; bases with no gene match: 12. This CDR3 spans 17 amino acids. The CDR3 protein is CASSQARSGGADNEQFF. DNA of the CDR3: TGTGCCAGCAGCCAGGCCCGGTCCGGGGGGGCCGACAATGAGCAGTTCTTC.

The table lists this clonotype with a few counts. The gene calls are TRBV7-2 and TRBJ2-5, with unresolved D. CDR3 length: 13 residues. The germline V gene encodes CDR1 SGHTA and CDR2 FQGNSA. V was trimmed by 1 base and J by 4 bases, leaving 7 bases between them. CDR3 DNA sequence: TGTGCCAGCAGCTTAGGGCTGCTAGAGACCCAGTACTTC. Translating it yields CASSLGLLETQYF.

V and J are TRBV29-1 and TRBJ2-7; D is unclear. From germline, CDR1 is SQVTM and CDR2 ANQGSEA. The CDR3 totals 12 residues. The CDR3 region is CSFGEQPYEQYF. CDR3 coding DNA: TGCAGTTTTGGGGAACAGCCCTACGAGCAGTACTTC.

The chain carries TRBV7-2 and TRBJ2-3, with TRBD1 matching over 9 bases. Trimming removed 7 bases from V and 6 bases from J; junction bases left unmatched: 14. Germline loops: CDR1 SGHTA, CDR2 FQGNSA. The CDR3 extends over 16 amino acids. CDR3 loop: CASIHAPQGASDTQYF. CDR3 bases: TGTGCCAGCATCCACGCCCCACAGGGGGCGTCTGATACGCAGTATTTT.

V gene TRBV3-1 combines with J gene TRBJ2-3; D might be TRBD2 (7 bases). The CDR3 has 16 amino acids. The ends were cut back, 1 base at V and 6 bases at J, with 17 bases in the middle. CDR1 LGHDT and CDR2 YNNKEL come from the germline V gene (reference sequence). Here the CDR3 reads CASSQGTGGNRDTQYF. In DNA form, the CDR3 reads TGTGCCAGCAGCCAAGGCACGGGGGGCAATAGGGATACGCAGTATTTT.

The chain uses TRBV20-1 and TRBJ2-1, with 13 nucleotides matching TRBD2. Trimming took 4 bases from V and 9 from J; bases not matched to a gene: 9. The length of the CDR3 is 15 residues. The V gene's germline CDR1 is DFQATT and CDR2 SNEGSKA (reference sequence). The CDR3 sequence: CSAIQTSGGQGEQFF. The CDR3 DNA reads TGCAGTGCTATTCAGACTAGCGGGGGGCAAGGTGAGCAGTTCTTC.